Presented here are 4 T cell receptor beta chains from one specimen sequenced in a study of cytomegalovirus exposure and HLA in healthy donors. PCR involved 60 Vbeta and 13 Jbeta primers. The data were produced by immunoSEQ multiplex PCR, yet TCRdb's version contains in-frame clones alone and is incomplete. The table lists 130,000 to 150,000 clones, 65% to 80% of them singletons, with roughly an eighth in the top ten. The sample comprised PBMCs. These receptors were obtained from a man aged 40-49 years in good health and CMV-seropositive.

This sequence joins TRBV11-2 and TRBJ2-7; 9 bases line up with TRBD1. The CDR3 sequence is 15 residues long. CDR1 is SGHAT and CDR2 is FQNNGV in the germline V gene. The ends lost 2 bases at V and 3 bases at J; junction bases unmatched: 5. CDR3 DNA: TGTGCCAGCAGCTTAACAGGGGGCCTGGGCTACGAGCAGTACTTC. This sequence encodes CASSLTGGLGYEQYF. The full variable domain, its missing parts supplied by reference TRBV11-2 and TRBJ2-7, is EAGVAQSPRYKIIEKRQSVAFWCNPISGHATLYWYQQILGQGPKLLIQFQNNGVVDDSQLPKDRFSAERLKGVDSTLKIQPAKLEDSAVYLCASSLTGGLGYEQYFGPGTRLTVT.

This rearrangement joins TRBV7-8 to TRBJ1-4; 11 nucleotides match TRBD1. V lost 1 base, J lost 7 bases, and 2 bases stayed unmatched. Germline V gene sequence: CDR1 SGHVS, CDR2 FQNEAQ. This CDR3 region has 15 residues. CDR3 coding DNA: TGTGCCAGCAGCTTAGGGGGACAGGGGGGTGAAAAACTGTTTTTT. Protein sequence: CASSLGGQGGEKLFF.

V usage is TRBV7-7 and J usage is TRBJ2-5, with D perhaps TRBD1 (5 bases). V was cut by 5 bases and J by 5 bases, with 9 bases left in between. The length of the CDR3 is 12 residues. Germline V CDR1 and CDR2: SSHAT, FNYEAQ (reference sequence). CDR3 DNA sequence: TGTGCCAGCAGCCCCGACAGCGAGACCCAGTACTTC. Translation gives CASSPDSETQYF.

The chain joins TRBV27 to TRBJ2-1; 13 bases fit TRBD2. From germline, CDR1 is MNHEY and CDR2 SMNVEV (reference sequence). V lost 5 bases to trimming and J lost 4 bases; unmatched junction nucleotides: 5. The CDR3 sequence is 16 residues long. CDR3 in amino acids: CASSPGTSGNYNEQFF. CDR3 coding DNA: TGTGCCAGCAGTCCCGGGACTAGCGGGAATTACAATGAGCAGTTCTTC.